This entry is about one T cell receptor beta chain. Antigen: not known. A far larger clone is only one base removed, so a read error is likely. This entry is derived from a study of shared clonotypes between healthy human individuals. Overall study results and limits: The sampled material consisted only of blood, and tissue repertoires are likely to differ.

There were no recent acute infections or vaccinations among the donors, who were healthy HIV-negative adults. The test was conducted at deep level. What was sequenced on ten immunoSEQ deep assay plates was unsorted PBMC DNA. Some clones are missing from TCRdb's copy, which holds only in-frame ones; the method was immunoSEQ multiplex PCR. The sample shows hundreds of thousands of clones, roughly 79% of them seen only once. Germline-derived CDR1 and CDR2 are MDHEN and SYDVKM. This CDR3 contains 13 residues. This chain connects TRBV28 to TRBJ1-3, with a weak D call TRBD1 (6 bases). The TCR was taken from a woman between 40 and 50 years old in good health. Some clones in this sample may be carry-over from other donors' samples. The sample consisted of PBMCs. The CDR3 DNA reads as TGTGACAGCATCGGGACATCAGGAAACACCATATATTTT. Residues: CDSIGTSGNTIYF.